One and the same sample provided the 27 T cell receptor beta chains below, sequenced in a study of T cell responses to AZD1222 COVID-19 vaccine. The method was immunoSEQ multiplex PCR; TCRdb's version includes in-frame clones alone and lacks a portion of them. The sample yields some 150,000 clones, more than 90% seen once. This sample comprised peripheral blood, obtained on day 0 of AZD1222 vaccination. The source of these receptors is an adult in good health.

The chain couples TRBV7-8 to TRBJ1-2; no definite D call. Trimming took 3 bases from V and 4 from J, leaving 12 bases between them. This CDR3 has 14 residues. CDR1 and CDR2 (germline): SGHVS, FQNEAQ. The CDR3 sequence is CASSFGPAFYGYTF. DNA for the CDR3: TGTGCCAGCAGCTTCGGACCCGCATTCTATGGCTACACCTTC.

The CDR3 loop reads CASSERTGGDQPQHF. CDR3 in DNA: TGCGCCAGCAGTGAGAGGACAGGGGGCGATCAGCCCCAGCATTTT. The chain couples TRBV10-1 to TRBJ1-5; TRBD1 agrees at 11 bases. The CDR3 runs to 15 residues. Germline V gene sequence: CDR1 WNHNN, CDR2 SYGVQD (reference sequence). V gave up 2 bases and J gave up 5 bases; unmatched junction bases: 2.

The J gene is TRBJ1-2, the V gene TRBV7-2, with 7 nucleotides matching TRBD1. The CDR3 is 15 residues long. CDR1 is SGHTA, CDR2 FQGNSA, per germline. The ends lost 3 bases at V and 5 bases at J; junction bases unmatched: 9. Written as DNA, the CDR3 is TGTGCCAGCAGCTTCGCGACAGGGTGGGAGTATGGCTACACCTTC. Residues: CASSFATGWEYGYTF.

V is TRBV3-1 (or the pseudogene TRBV3-2) and J is TRBJ2-7, with D uncertain. The CDR3 consists of 12 residues. Trimming shortened V by 5 bases and J by 6 bases, and 11 bases separated the two germline ends. Germline-derived CDR1 and CDR2 are LGHDT and YNNKEL (reference sequence). CDR3: CASSLALGEQYF. The DNA of the CDR3 is TGTGCCAGCAGCTTGGCCCTCGGCGAGCAGTACTTC.

The genes are TRBV5-1 and TRBJ1-1; perhaps TRBD1 as D (5 bases). Germline CDR1 is SGHRS and CDR2 is YFSETQ. V lost 4 bases to trimming and J lost 5 bases, with 21 bases between them. CDR3 length equals 16 residues. CDR3 residues: CASSHNPGGIGTEAFF. The CDR3 coding sequence is TGCGCCAGCAGCCATAACCCTGGGGGGATAGGAACTGAAGCTTTCTTT.

This clone was recorded once. The chain is built from TRBV19 and TRBJ1-6; D is unclear. The CDR3 loop spans 14 amino acids. The germline CDR1 and CDR2 sequences are LNHDA and SQIVND (reference sequence). V was cut by 6 bases and J by 11 bases, with 17 bases left in between. In DNA, the CDR3 is TGTGCCAGTAGGCGTGACGGACCCTTTACACCCCTCCACTTT. It yields the protein CASRRDGPFTPLHF.

The rearrangement joins TRBV5-4 to TRBJ1-6, with 12 bases identical to TRBD1. Germline-derived CDR1 and CDR2 are SGHNT and YYREEE (reference sequence). After removal of 2 bases from V and 5 bases from J, the junction contained 5 bases not matched to a gene. There are 17 residues in the CDR3. The CDR3 DNA reads as TGTGCCAGCAGCTTTGGGGACAGGGGGCCCAATAATTCACCCCTCCACTTT. This codes for CASSFGDRGPNNSPLHF.

Details on this clone: At one end the junction does not follow the germline gene, possibly because of a read error. CDR3 protein: CASSQEFGTAEKYF. The CDR3 DNA is TGTGCCAGCAGCCAAGAATTCGGGACAGCCGAGAAGTACTTC. The chain uses TRBV14 and TRBJ2-7, with TRBD1 identical over 7 bases. CDR1 and CDR2 (germline): SGHDN, FVKESK. There are 14 residues in the CDR3. Together with reference TRBV14 and TRBJ2-7, the CDR3 gives the full variable domain: EAGVTQFPSHSVIEKGQTVTLRCDPISGHDNLYWYRRVMGKEIKFLLHFVKESKQDESGMPNNRFLAERTGGTYSTLKVQPAELEDSGVYFCASSQEFGTAEKYFGPGTRLTVT.

The chain uses TRBV5-1 and TRBJ2-3; 10 positions match TRBD1. This CDR3 spans 13 amino acids. Losses at the gene ends were 3 bases for V and 6 bases for J; bases not matched to a gene: 1. Germline CDR1 reads SGHRS; CDR2 reads YFSETQ. CDR3 amino acids: CASSWGQGDTQYF. The CDR3 DNA sequence: TGCGCCAGCAGCTGGGGACAGGGGGATACGCAGTATTTT.

The chain has TRBV29-1 and TRBJ2-2; the match to TRBD2 covers 7 bases. V shed 7 bases, J shed 2 bases, and the junction held 7 bases outside the gene matches. The CDR3 spans 14 residues. The germline V gene encodes CDR1 SQVTM and CDR2 ANQGSEA. CDR3 residues: CSGIGLENTGELFF. The CDR3 nucleotides are TGCAGCGGGATCGGACTAGAAAACACCGGGGAGCTGTTTTTT.

The CDR3 sequence: CASSLAGSGGYTF. CDR3 bases: TGTGCCAGCAGCTTGGCGGGCTCCGGTGGCTACACCTTC. The chain joins TRBV5-6 to TRBJ1-2, with unresolved D. V was pared by 0 bases and J by 7 bases, with 10 bases between. Germline lookup yields CDR1 SGHDT and CDR2 YYEEEE. This CDR3 region has 13 residues.

This chain uses TRBV6-2 or TRBV6-3 with TRBJ1-4, with unresolved D. The V gene's germline CDR1 is MNHEY and CDR2 SVGEGT. CDR3 length equals 16 residues. V was cut by 2 bases and J by 4 bases, with 14 bases left in between. The CDR3 protein is CASSYDLEQLNEKLFF. In DNA, the CDR3 is TGTGCCAGCAGTTACGATCTAGAACAGCTTAATGAAAAACTGTTTTTT.

V gene TRBV7-9 combines with J gene TRBJ1-2; possible D gene TRBD1, 6 bases. Germline V gene lookup returns CDR1 SEHNR and CDR2 FQNEAQ (reference sequence). The CDR3 is made up of 13 amino acids. The germline V and J ends were trimmed by 5 bases and 8 bases, with 15 bases remaining between them. This CDR3 is CASSRKGGEGYTF. In DNA form, the CDR3 reads TGTGCCAGCAGCCGAAAGGGGGGAGAGGGCTACACCTTC.

The V call is TRBV6-1, the J call TRBJ1-3; no clear D. V lost 3 bases, J lost 4 bases, and 16 bases lay in between. Germline CDR1 and CDR2: MNHNS and SASEGT. CDR3 length: 16 amino acids. DNA of the CDR3: TGTGCCAGCAGTGAGATACCAGGACCGACAGGAAACACCATATATTTT. As protein: CASSEIPGPTGNTIYF.

V and J are TRBV6-5 and TRBJ1-1; 7 bases align to TRBD1. This CDR3 is built from 14 residues. Germline trimming cut 6 bases from V and 2 bases from J; bases unmatched to any gene: 6. Germline CDR1 reads MNHEY; CDR2 reads SVGAGI. For the CDR3, the DNA is TGTGCCAGCAGGACAGGGACCGCTAACACTGAAGCTTTCTTT. Translating gives CASRTGTANTEAFF.

CDR3 coding DNA: TGTGCCAGCAGCCAAGGTCTTAGCGGGAGTTTTGGAGAGACCCAGTACTTC. This sequence encodes CASSQGLSGSFGETQYF. The chain couples TRBV3-1 (or the pseudogene TRBV3-2) to TRBJ2-5, with TRBD2 identical over 9 bases. Germline lookup yields CDR1 LGHDT and CDR2 YNNKEL (reference sequence). The CDR3 runs 17 residues. V lost 1 base and J lost 4; bases outside the gene matches: 10.

The chain is built from TRBV7-8 and TRBJ1-2, with D perhaps matching TRBD1 (5 bases). CDR1 is SGHVS and CDR2 is FQNEAQ in the germline V gene. Trimming stripped 5 bases from V and 3 bases from J, with 13 bases between. The CDR3 covers 14 residues. The CDR3 nucleotides are TGTGCCAGCAGCCCGGGGGGGGAGGACTATGGCTACACCTTC. Its protein product is CASSPGGEDYGYTF.

A few counts support this clone. The CDR3 DNA is TGTGCCAGCAGCCAAGGGGGGTTCGGGCAGCCCCAGCATTTT. This gives the protein CASSQGGFGQPQHF. The J gene is TRBJ1-5, the V gene TRBV7-2; possibly TRBD1 for D (6 bases). CDR3 length: 14 amino acids. Germline loops: CDR1 SGHTA, CDR2 FQGNSA. V lost 5 bases, J lost 7 bases, and 15 bases lay in between.

The chain joins TRBV7-2 to TRBJ1-2; D gene uncertain. Germline V lookup: CDR1 SGHTA, CDR2 FQGNSA. CDR3 length: 14 amino acids. Trimming pared 2 bases from V and 4 bases from J, leaving 11 bases between. The CDR3 coding sequence is TGTGCCAGCAGCTTACCCGACCGAGCCTATGGCTACACCTTC. Amino acid sequence: CASSLPDRAYGYTF.

J is TRBJ2-7 and V is TRBV3-1 (or the pseudogene TRBV3-2); TRBD2 is a possible D gene (5 bases). Per germline, CDR1 LGHDT and CDR2 YNNKEL (reference sequence). V lost 0 bases and J lost 3, with 15 bases in between. The CDR3 runs 16 residues. The CDR3 reads CASSQDWSPSSYEQYF. The CDR3 bases are TGTGCCAGCAGCCAAGATTGGAGTCCTAGCAGCTACGAGCAGTACTTC.

The chain joins TRBV5-1 to TRBJ1-2; D not certain. This CDR3 has 14 amino acids. CDR1 SGHRS and CDR2 YFSETQ come from the germline V gene. V was pared by 6 bases and J by 3 bases, with 15 bases between. The CDR3: CASKPQDGDYGYTF. DNA of the CDR3: TGCGCCAGCAAGCCGCAGGACGGAGACTATGGCTACACCTTC.

V is TRBV6-2 or TRBV6-3 and J is TRBJ1-3; D may be TRBD1 (6 bases). Per the germline V gene, CDR1 is MNHEY and CDR2 is SVGEGT. Trimming pared 6 bases from V and 0 bases from J, leaving 24 bases between. The CDR3 has 19 amino acids. Here the CDR3 reads CASSPPGQIVASSGNTIYF. Here the CDR3 DNA reads TGTGCCAGCAGCCCCCCGGGACAAATAGTTGCCAGCTCTGGAAACACCATATATTTT.

This chain connects TRBV10-1 to TRBJ1-2, with TRBD1 matching over 9 bases. The CDR3 is 12 amino acids. The V and J ends lost 9 bases and 7 bases, in that order; junction bases with no gene match: 6. Germline values: CDR1 WNHNN, CDR2 SYGVQD (reference sequence). Here the CDR3 reads CARGQGMCGYTF. The DNA of the CDR3 is TGCGCCAGGGGACAGGGAATGTGTGGCTACACCTTC.

The chain links TRBV5-4 to TRBJ2-7; 7 bases fit TRBD1. V lost 0 bases and J lost 6; bases outside the gene matches: 6. Germline loops: CDR1 SGHNT, CDR2 YYREEE (reference sequence). This CDR3 spans 14 amino acids. CDR3 sequence: CASSLAGTAAEQYF. The CDR3 DNA reads TGTGCCAGCAGCTTGGCCGGGACAGCTGCCGAGCAGTACTTC.

The V gene is TRBV2, the J gene TRBJ2-1; tentatively, D is TRBD1 or TRBD2 (6 bases each). Looked up from germline, CDR1 is SNHLY and CDR2 is FYNNEI. The ends were cut back, 4 bases at V and 10 bases at J, with 20 bases in the middle. The length of the CDR3 is 15 residues. The CDR3 bases are TGTGCCAGCAGTGTAGGGGGGAATAGAGGTCAAGAGCAGTTCTTC. Translated: CASSVGGNRGQEQFF. Full variable domain (remainder filled in from reference TRBV2 and TRBJ2-1): EPEVTQTPSHQVTQMGQEVILRCVPISNHLYFYWYRQILGQKVEFLVSFYNNEISEKSEIFDDQFSVERPDGSNFTLKIRSTKLEDSAMYFCASSVGGNRGQEQFFGPGTRLTVL.

The chain has TRBV30 and TRBJ1-1, with D uncertain. CDR3 size: 14 residues. V lost 0 bases and J lost 0, with 8 bases in between. Germline CDR1 is GTSNPN and CDR2 is SVGIG (reference sequence). CDR3 sequence (DNA): TGTGCCTGGAGTGTACCAAGGATGAACACTGAAGCTTTCTTT. Amino acids: CAWSVPRMNTEAFF.

V and J are TRBV5-1 and TRBJ2-7; weak D call: TRBD1 (5 bases). Trimming removed 0 bases at V and 0 bases at J, with 13 bases between. The CDR3 spans 16 residues. Per germline, CDR1 SGHRS and CDR2 YFSETQ. Here the CDR3 DNA reads TGCGCCAGCAGCTTGGTAATAGGGGCGAGCTCCTACGAGCAGTACTTC. Protein: CASSLVIGASSYEQYF.